The TCR delta chain described here comes from a study of gamma-delta chains in newborns, infants, children. Overall study context: Polyclonal expansion of innate γδ T cells after birth follows microbial exposure.

Germline V gives CDR1 GEAIGNYY, CDR2 EKD. V was pared by 0 bases and J by 0 bases, with 19 bases between. This CDR3 has 18 amino acids. TCRdb re-called the reads with CATT. The table lists just over 6,000 delta-chain clones, 2.5% to 3% of them singletons. Sequencing was carried out using blood. This clonotype originated in a child who was a newborn, infant or young child, either healthy, febrile or measles-vaccinated (not recorded which). V gene TRDV2 combines with J gene TRDJ1; a possible D gene is TRDD3 (6 bases). CDR3 protein: CACDTVHYWEDNTDKLIF. The CDR3 coding sequence is TGTGCCTGTGACACCGTGCATTACTGGGAGGATAACACCGATAAACTCATCTTT.